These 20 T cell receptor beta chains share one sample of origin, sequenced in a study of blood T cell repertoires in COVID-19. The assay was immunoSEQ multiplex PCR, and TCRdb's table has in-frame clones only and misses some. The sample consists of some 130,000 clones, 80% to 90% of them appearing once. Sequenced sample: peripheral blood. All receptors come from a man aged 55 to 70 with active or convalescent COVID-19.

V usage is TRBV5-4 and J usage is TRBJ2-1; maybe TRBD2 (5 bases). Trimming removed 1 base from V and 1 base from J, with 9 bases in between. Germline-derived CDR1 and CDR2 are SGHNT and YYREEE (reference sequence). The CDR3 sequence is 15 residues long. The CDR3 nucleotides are TGTGCCAGCAGCTTGATCGGGATTTCCTACAATGAGCAGTTCTTC. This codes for CASSLIGISYNEQFF.

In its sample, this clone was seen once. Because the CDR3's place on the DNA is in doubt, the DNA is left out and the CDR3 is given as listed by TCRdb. CDR3 region: CASSTGRQYFGNEQFF. The chain joins TRBV27 to TRBJ2-1; the table names TRBD1, a call not compared with the DNA. Ends included, the CDR3 has 16 residues. CDR1 and CDR2 (germline): MNHEY, SMNVEV (reference sequence).

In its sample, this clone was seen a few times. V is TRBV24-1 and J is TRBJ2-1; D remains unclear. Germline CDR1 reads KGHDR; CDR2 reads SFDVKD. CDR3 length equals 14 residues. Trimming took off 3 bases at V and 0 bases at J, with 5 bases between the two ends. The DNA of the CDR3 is TGTGCCACCAGTGATGGTAGCTCCTACAATGAGCAGTTCTTC. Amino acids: CATSDGSSYNEQFF.

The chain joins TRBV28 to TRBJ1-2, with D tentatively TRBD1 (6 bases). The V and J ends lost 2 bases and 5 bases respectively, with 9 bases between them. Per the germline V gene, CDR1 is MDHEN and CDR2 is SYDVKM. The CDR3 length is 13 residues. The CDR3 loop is CASSLPDSYGYTF. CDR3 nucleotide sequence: TGTGCCAGCAGTTTACCGGACAGTTATGGCTACACCTTC.

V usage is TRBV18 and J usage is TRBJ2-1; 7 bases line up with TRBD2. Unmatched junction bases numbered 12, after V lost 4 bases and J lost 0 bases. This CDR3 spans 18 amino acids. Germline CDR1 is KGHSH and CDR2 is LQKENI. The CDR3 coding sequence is TGTGCCAGCTCACTTGCCTTAAGCGGGGCGAGCTCCTACAATGAGCAGTTCTTC. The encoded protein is CASSLALSGASSYNEQFF.

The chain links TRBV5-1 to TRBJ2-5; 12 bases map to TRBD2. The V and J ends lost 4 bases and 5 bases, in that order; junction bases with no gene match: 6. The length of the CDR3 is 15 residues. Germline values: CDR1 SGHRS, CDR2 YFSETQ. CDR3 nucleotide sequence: TGCGCCAGCAGCCCTACTAGCGGGGGGCGCGAGACCCAGTACTTC. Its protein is CASSPTSGGRETQYF.

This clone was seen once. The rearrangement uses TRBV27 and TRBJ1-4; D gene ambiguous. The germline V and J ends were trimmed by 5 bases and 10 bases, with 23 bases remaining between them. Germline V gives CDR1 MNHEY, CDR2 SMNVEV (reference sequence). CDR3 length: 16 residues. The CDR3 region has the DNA TGTGCCAGCAGTCCCCCCCCGGAGGGCCATCCGGGAAAACTGTTTTTT. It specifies CASSPPPEGHPGKLFF.

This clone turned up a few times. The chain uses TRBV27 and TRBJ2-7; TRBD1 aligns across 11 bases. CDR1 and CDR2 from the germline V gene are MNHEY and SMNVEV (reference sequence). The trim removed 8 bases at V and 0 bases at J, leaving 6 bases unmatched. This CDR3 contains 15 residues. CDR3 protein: CASYGQGALSYEQYF. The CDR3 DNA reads TGTGCCAGCTACGGACAGGGGGCCCTCTCCTACGAGCAGTACTTC.

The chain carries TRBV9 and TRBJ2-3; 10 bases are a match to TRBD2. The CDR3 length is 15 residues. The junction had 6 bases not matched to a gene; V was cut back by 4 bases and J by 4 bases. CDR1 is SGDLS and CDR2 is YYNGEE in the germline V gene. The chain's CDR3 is CASSNSGGPSDTQYF. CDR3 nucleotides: TGTGCCAGCAGCAATAGCGGGGGGCCCTCAGATACGCAGTATTTT.

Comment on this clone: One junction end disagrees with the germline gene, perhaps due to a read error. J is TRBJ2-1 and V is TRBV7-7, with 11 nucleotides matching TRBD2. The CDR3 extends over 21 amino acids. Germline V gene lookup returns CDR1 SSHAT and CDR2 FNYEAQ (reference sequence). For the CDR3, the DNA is TGTGCTAGCAGCTTATCCCTTGTAGCGGGAGGGCCTAACCTAGGTCACAATGAGCAGTTCTTC. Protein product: CASSLSLVAGGPNLGHNEQFF.

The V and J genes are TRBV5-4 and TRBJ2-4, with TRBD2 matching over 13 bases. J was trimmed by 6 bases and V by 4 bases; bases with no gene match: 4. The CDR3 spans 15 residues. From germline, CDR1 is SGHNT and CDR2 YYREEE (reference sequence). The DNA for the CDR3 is TGTGCCAGCAGCGAAACTAGCGGGGGGGTAAACATTCAGTACTTC. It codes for CASSETSGGVNIQYF.

The DNA of the CDR3 is TGTGCCACAGAAGGGAGGGCTGAAGCTTTCTTT. It encodes CATEGRAEAFF. V gene TRBV5-8 combines with J gene TRBJ1-1; D gene unclear. This CDR3 contains 11 residues. Germline-derived CDR1 and CDR2 are SGHTS and YDEGEE. The V and J ends lost 9 bases and 6 bases respectively, with 12 bases between them.

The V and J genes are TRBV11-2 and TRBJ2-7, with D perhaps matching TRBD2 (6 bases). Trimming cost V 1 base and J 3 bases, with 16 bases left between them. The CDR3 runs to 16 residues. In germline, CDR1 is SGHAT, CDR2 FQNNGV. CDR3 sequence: CASSLVPGGSFYEQYF. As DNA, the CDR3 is TGTGCCAGCAGCTTAGTTCCTGGGGGGAGTTTCTACGAGCAGTACTTC.

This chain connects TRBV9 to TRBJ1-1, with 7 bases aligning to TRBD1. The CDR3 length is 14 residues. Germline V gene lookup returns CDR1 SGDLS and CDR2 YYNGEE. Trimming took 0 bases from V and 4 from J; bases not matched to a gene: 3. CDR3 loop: CASSVAGTVTEAFF. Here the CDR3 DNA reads TGTGCCAGCAGCGTAGCAGGGACAGTCACTGAAGCTTTCTTT.

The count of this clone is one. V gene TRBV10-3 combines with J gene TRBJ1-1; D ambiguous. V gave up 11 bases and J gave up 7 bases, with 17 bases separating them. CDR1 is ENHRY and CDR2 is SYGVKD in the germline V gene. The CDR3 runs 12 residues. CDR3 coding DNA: TGTGCCGCTGGGAGCCGGATGGGTGAAGCTTTCTTT. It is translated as CAAGSRMGEAFF.

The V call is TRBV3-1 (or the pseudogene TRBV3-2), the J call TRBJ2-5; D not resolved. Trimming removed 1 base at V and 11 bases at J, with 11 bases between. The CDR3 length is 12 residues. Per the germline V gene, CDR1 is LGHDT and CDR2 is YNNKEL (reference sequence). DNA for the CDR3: TGTGCCAGCAGCCAAGGTGGAGTTTATCAGTACTTC. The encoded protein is CASSQGGVYQYF.

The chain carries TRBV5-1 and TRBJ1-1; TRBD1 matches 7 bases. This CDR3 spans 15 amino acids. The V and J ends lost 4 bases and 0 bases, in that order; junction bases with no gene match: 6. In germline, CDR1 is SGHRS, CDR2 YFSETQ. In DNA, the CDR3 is TGCGCCAGCAGCAGAGACAGGGTTCTGAACACTGAAGCTTTCTTT. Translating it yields CASSRDRVLNTEAFF.

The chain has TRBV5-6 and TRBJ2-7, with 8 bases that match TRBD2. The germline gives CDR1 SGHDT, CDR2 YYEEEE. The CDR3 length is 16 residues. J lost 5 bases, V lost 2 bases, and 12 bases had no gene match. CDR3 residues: CASSFRTSLNSHEQYF. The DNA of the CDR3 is TGTGCCAGCAGCTTCCGGACTAGCCTGAACTCTCACGAGCAGTACTTC.

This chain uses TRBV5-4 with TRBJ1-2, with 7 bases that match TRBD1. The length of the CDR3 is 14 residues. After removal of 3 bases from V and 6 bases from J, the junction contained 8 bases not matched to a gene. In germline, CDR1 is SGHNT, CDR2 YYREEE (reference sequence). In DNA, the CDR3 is TGTGCCAGCAGCTCACGACAGGGAATACATGGCTACACCTTC. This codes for CASSSRQGIHGYTF.

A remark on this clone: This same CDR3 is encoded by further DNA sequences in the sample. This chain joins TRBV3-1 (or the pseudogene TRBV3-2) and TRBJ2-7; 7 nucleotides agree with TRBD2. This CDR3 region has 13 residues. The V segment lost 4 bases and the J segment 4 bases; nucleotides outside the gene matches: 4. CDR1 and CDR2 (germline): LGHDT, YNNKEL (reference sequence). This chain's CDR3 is CASSLGTKYEQYF. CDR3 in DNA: TGTGCCAGCAGCCTTGGGACTAAGTACGAGCAGTACTTC.